These 7 T cell receptor beta chains were sequenced from one sample in a study of Ad26.COV2.S vaccination and SARS-CoV-2 variants. Treatment reported: around 19 received Ad26.COV2.S at low or high dose, single or two shots; about 5 received placebo; per-sample allocation not given. Sampling was done on day 63 after the first vaccine or placebo injection. Measured with immunoSEQ multiplex PCR; TCRdb has only the in-frame clones, and not every one. The sample records some 340,000 clones, approximately 86% being singletons. This material consisted of peripheral blood, taken in a trial of Ad26.COV2.S vaccine versus placebo. The receptors were sampled from a person between 18 and 65 years old who received the Ad26.COV2.S COVID-19 vaccine or a placebo.

The CDR3 loop reads CASSYLDEQYF. As DNA, the CDR3 is TGTGCCAGCAGTTATTTAGACGAGCAGTACTTC. This sequence joins TRBV6-2 or TRBV6-3 and TRBJ2-7; D is ambiguous. The germline CDR1 and CDR2 sequences are MNHEY and SVGEGT. Trimming took off 3 bases at V and 5 bases at J, with 5 bases between the two ends. The CDR3 is 11 residues long.

This clone has just one count. V is TRBV3-1 (or the pseudogene TRBV3-2) and J is TRBJ1-4; possibly TRBD1 for D (5 bases). Trimming removed 4 bases from V and 5 bases from J, with 14 bases in between. This CDR3 spans 15 amino acids. From germline, CDR1 is LGHDT and CDR2 YNNKEL (reference sequence). The CDR3 nucleotides are TGTGCCAGCAGCCCATCGGGACCCTCAAATGAAAAACTGTTTTTT. Translation: CASSPSGPSNEKLFF.

The chain is built from TRBV7-2 and TRBJ2-2, with a weak D call TRBD1 (5 bases). CDR1 SGHTA and CDR2 FQGNSA come from the germline V gene. The CDR3 consists of 16 residues. V was shortened by 5 bases and J by 5 bases, with 18 bases between the two germline ends. For the CDR3, the DNA is TGTGCCAGCAGCCTCTGGGCGGACATCGGGACCGGGGAGCTGTTTTTT. Its protein is CASSLWADIGTGELFF.

This chain uses TRBV27 with TRBJ1-1, with D possibly matching TRBD1 (5 bases). Per germline, CDR1 MNHEY and CDR2 SMNVEV (reference sequence). Trimming removed 2 bases at V and 4 bases at J, with 8 bases between. This CDR3 spans 13 amino acids. CDR3 DNA sequence: TGTGCCAGCAGTTTAAGGGGAAGCACTGAAGCTTTCTTT. Translated: CASSLRGSTEAFF.

This chain joins TRBV7-6 and TRBJ2-3, with 9 bases aligning to TRBD1. Germline CDR1 SGHVS, CDR2 FNYEAQ. The junction had 3 bases not matched to a gene; V was cut back by 5 bases and J by 3 bases. The CDR3 runs 14 residues. The CDR3 loop reads CASSTGQGTDTQYF. The CDR3 bases are TGTGCCAGCAGCACCGGACAGGGGACAGATACGCAGTATTTT.

The rearrangement joins TRBV30 to TRBJ1-2; a weak D match, TRBD1 (5 bases). Per germline, CDR1 GTSNPN and CDR2 SVGIG (reference sequence). V was clipped by 5 bases and J by 3 bases, with 16 bases between them. The CDR3 loop spans 14 amino acids. This chain's CDR3 is CAWDRGWGYYGYTF. The CDR3 DNA reads TGTGCCTGGGATCGGGGCTGGGGTTACTATGGCTACACCTTC.

This clone was recorded a few times. V usage is TRBV6-5 and J usage is TRBJ1-1, with TRBD1 identical over 7 bases. J lost 0 bases, V lost 5 bases, and 6 bases had no gene match. CDR3 length equals 15 residues. Germline loops: CDR1 MNHEY, CDR2 SVGAGI. In DNA form, the CDR3 reads TGTGCCAGCAGTCGTAGGGGACAGTTGAACACTGAAGCTTTCTTT. Translating it yields CASSRRGQLNTEAFF.